This is a list of T cell receptor beta chains from one sample in a study of blood T cells in healthy people across ages. MiXCR, run by TCRdb on the 5' RACE reads, gives a single entry per CDR3 protein. The sample has 1.5 million or so distinct CDR3 sequences, about 45% seen once. What was sequenced was blood. These receptors all stem from a woman aged 18-29 years in good health. CDR3s include the opening cysteine and the closing phenylalanine or tryptophan. The D gene is left open where the match is weak. Size is stated for part of the rows, as once, few or many counts, or as a class when the clone is expanded.

>TRBV20-1|.|few|TRBJ2-3
CSARDPRGSGVTDTQYF
TGCAGTGCTAGAGATCCCCGGGGTAGCGGAGTCACAGATACGCAGTATTTT
>TRBV9|.|.|TRBJ2-5
CASSLPRGAKETQYF
TGTGCCAGCAGCCTCCCCCGGGGGGCCAAAGAGACCCAGTACTTC
>TRBV25-1|.|.|TRBJ2-3
CASSELRVATDTQYF
TGTGCCAGCAGTGAATTGAGAGTAGCAACAGATACGCAGTATTTT
>TRBV4-3|.|few|TRBJ1-1
CASSQGSRGISEAFF
TGCGCCAGCAGCCAAGGATCCCGGGGAATAAGTGAAGCTTTCTTT
>TRBV6-5|.|few|TRBJ1-5
CASSNYGNQPQHF
TGTGCCAGCAGTAATTACGGCAATCAGCCCCAGCATTTT
>TRBV9|.|.|TRBJ1-3
CASSGGQAHYSNTIYF
TGTGCCAGCAGCGGCGGGCAGGCGCATTACTCCAACACCATATATTTT
>TRBV27|TRBD2|few|TRBJ2-7
CASSLSPSGYEQYF
TGTGCCAGCAGTTTATCGCCTAGCGGGTACGAGCAGTACTTC
>TRBV4-2|TRBD1|few|TRBJ1-4
CASSFAGTGNEKMFF
TGTGCCAGCAGCTTCGCCGGGACAGGGAATGAAAAAATGTTTTTT
>TRBV13|.|.|TRBJ2-1
CASSLTPPGTPYNEQFF
TGTGCCAGCAGCTTAACCCCCCCCGGGACTCCGTACAATGAGCAGTTCTTC
>TRBV7-2|.|once|TRBJ2-7
CASSTYHYSYEQYF
TGTGCCAGCAGCACCTACCACTACTCCTACGAGCAGTACTTC
>TRBV9|.|few|TRBJ2-3
CASSAFLASVTDTQYF
TGTGCCAGCAGCGCTTTTCTAGCGAGCGTCACAGATACGCAGTATTTT
>TRBV7-2|.|.|TRBJ2-7
CASSLATEGGYEQYF
TGTGCCAGCAGCTTAGCCACGGAGGGGGGTTACGAGCAGTACTTC
>TRBV20-1|.|few|TRBJ1-5
CSAKGGGNWQPQHF
TGCAGTGCTAAGGGCGGGGGAAACTGGCAGCCCCAGCATTTT
>TRBV3-1|TRBD1|.|TRBJ1-1
CASSQGHRGRTEAFF
TGTGCCAGCAGCCAGGGCCACAGGGGGCGGACTGAAGCTTTCTTT
>TRBV6-2/TRBV6-3|.|few|TRBJ1-1
CASSYTTVNTEAFF
TGTGCCAGCAGTTATACCACAGTGAACACTGAAGCTTTCTTT
>TRBV7-9|TRBD2|.|TRBJ2-3
CASRKGLAGRTDTQYF
TGTGCCAGCAGAAAAGGACTAGCGGGACGCACAGATACGCAGTATTTT
>TRBV10-3|.|.|TRBJ2-3
CAISEPGNFGDTQYF
TGTGCCATCAGTGAGCCAGGGAACTTCGGAGATACGCAGTATTTT
>TRBV25-1|.|.|TRBJ1-1
CASNEVKRFWFVAEAFF
TGTGCCAGCAACGAGGTAAAGAGGTTTTGGTTTGTTGCTGAAGCTTTCTTT
>TRBV19|.|.|TRBJ1-5
CALSPGYNQPQHF
TGTGCCCTCTCCCCAGGGTACAATCAGCCCCAGCATTTT
>TRBV29-1|.|.|TRBJ2-1
CSVEGRVAYNEQFF
TGCAGCGTTGAAGGCAGGGTGGCCTACAATGAGCAGTTCTTC
>TRBV12-3/TRBV12-4|.|.|TRBJ1-6
CASSLGESSPLHF
TGTGCCAGCAGTTTAGGGGAGAGTTCACCCCTCCACTTT
>TRBV7-2|.|.|TRBJ1-4
CASRDLRGAGEKLFF
TGTGCCAGCAGAGACCTAAGGGGGGCGGGGGAAAAACTGTTTTTT
>TRBV29-1|.|.|TRBJ1-2
CSVAGGGRAKGYTF
TGCAGCGTTGCCGGCGGGGGCAGGGCAAAGGGCTACACCTTC
>TRBV25-1|.|.|TRBJ2-7
CASSGDRDTAYEQYF
TGTGCCAGCAGTGGTGACCGGGACACAGCCTACGAGCAGTACTTC
>TRBV7-2|.|.|TRBJ2-7
CASSRPAPGLSSYEQYF
TGTGCCAGCAGCCGGCCCGCTCCAGGGCTTTCTAGCTACGAGCAGTACTTC
>TRBV6-2/TRBV6-3|TRBD2|.|TRBJ2-7
CASSSPGGGRLYEQYF
TGTGCCAGCAGTTCCCCGGGAGGCGGGAGGTTGTACGAGCAGTACTTC
>TRBV7-2|.|few|TRBJ1-4
CASSPKPNEKLFF
TGTGCCAGCAGTCCCAAACCAAACGAAAAACTGTTTTTT
>TRBV6-5|.|.|TRBJ2-7
CANSYSGGDGTYEQYF
TGTGCCAACAGTTACTCTGGCGGGGACGGGACCTACGAGCAGTACTTC
>TRBV29-1|.|many|TRBJ2-1
CSVAGVLYNEQFF
TGCAGCGTTGCAGGTGTCCTCTACAATGAGCAGTTCTTC
>TRBV7-9|TRBD1|few|TRBJ2-3
CASSSGTGETDTQYF
TGTGCCAGCAGCTCCGGGACAGGCGAAACAGATACGCAGTATTTT
>TRBV9|.|.|TRBJ2-4
CASRQEGNIQYF
TGTGCCAGCAGGCAGGAGGGGAACATTCAGTACTTC
>TRBV27|.|.|TRBJ1-4
CASRRSAGDEKLFF
TGTGCCAGCAGGCGGAGCGCAGGGGATGAAAAACTGTTTTTT
>TRBV7-9|.|.|TRBJ2-4
CASSGFRGYGAKNIQYF
TGTGCCAGCAGCGGATTCAGGGGATACGGGGCCAAAAACATTCAGTACTTC
>TRBV4-3|.|.|TRBJ1-5
CASSLEARLDQPQHF
TGCGCCAGCAGCCTCGAAGCCAGGTTGGATCAGCCCCAGCATTTT
>TRBV6-5|.|few|TRBJ1-2
CASSYSGRRTIGYTF
TGTGCCAGCAGTTACTCTGGCAGACGAACTATTGGCTACACCTTC
>TRBV20-1|.|many|TRBJ2-3
CSARDARGADTQYF
TGCAGTGCTAGAGATGCAAGGGGGGCAGATACGCAGTATTTT
>TRBV30|.|.|TRBJ2-7
CAWRKGYEQYF
TGTGCCTGGAGAAAGGGCTACGAGCAGTACTTC
>TRBV4-3|.|.|TRBJ2-2
CASSQEREAGELFF
TGCGCCAGCAGCCAAGAGCGAGAAGCCGGGGAGCTGTTTTTT
>TRBV18|TRBD1|.|TRBJ1-5
CASSEFLIQGKGQPKHF
TGTGCCAGCTCAGAATTCTTGATACAGGGGAAAGGACAGCCCAAGCATTTT
>TRBV7-8|.|few|TRBJ2-7
CASSKGGGQYEQYF
TGTGCCAGCAGCAAGGGGGGAGGTCAATACGAGCAGTACTTC
>TRBV6-2/TRBV6-3|.|.|TRBJ1-6
CASTRGRSPLHF
TGTGCCAGTACCCGCGGGCGTTCACCCCTCCACTTT
>TRBV10-1|.|.|TRBJ2-1
CASSERGVYEQFF
TGCGCCAGCAGTGAGCGGGGTGTATATGAGCAGTTCTTC
>TRBV7-3|.|.|TRBJ2-1
CASSLSRGEYNEQFF
TGTGCCAGCAGCTTATCCAGGGGGGAATACAATGAGCAGTTCTTC
>TRBV12-3/TRBV12-4|TRBD1|.|TRBJ1-2
CASESRGQGARGYTF
TGTGCCAGCGAATCTCGGGGACAGGGGGCTAGAGGCTACACCTTC
>TRBV7-9|.|.|TRBJ1-1
CASSLGSRGKLNTEAFF
TGTGCCAGCAGCTTAGGGTCGAGAGGAAAGTTGAACACTGAAGCTTTCTTT
>TRBV12-3/TRBV12-4|.|.|TRBJ2-1
CASSFEAGQVGHEQFF
TGTGCCAGCAGTTTTGAAGCGGGACAAGTGGGGCATGAGCAGTTCTTC
>TRBV6-1|TRBD1|once|TRBJ1-4
CASSERDRGGSEKLFF
TGTGCCAGCAGTGAAAGGGACAGGGGAGGTAGTGAAAAACTGTTTTTT
>TRBV2|TRBD2|.|TRBJ2-7
CAGGGDTSYEQYF
TGTGCCGGGGGAGGGGATACTTCCTACGAGCAGTACTTC
>TRBV2|.|few|TRBJ1-2
CASTAGGLIDGYTF
TGTGCCAGCACGGCCGGGGGGTTAATTGATGGCTACACCTTC
>TRBV2|.|.|TRBJ1-4
CASTGPTAANEKLFF
TGTGCCAGCACCGGTCCGACGGCGGCTAATGAAAAACTGTTTTTT
>TRBV6-5|.|.|TRBJ2-3
CASSYPNRGTEDTQYF
TGTGCCAGCAGTTACCCAAACCGCGGGACAGAAGATACGCAGTATTTT
>TRBV20-1|TRBD2|.|TRBJ2-1
CSARDLLAGGYEQFF
TGCAGTGCTAGAGACCTACTAGCGGGGGGTTATGAGCAGTTCTTC
>TRBV20-1|.|few|TRBJ1-5
CSARANPERVSNQPQHF
TGCAGTGCTAGAGCTAACCCAGAGAGGGTTAGCAATCAGCCCCAGCATTTT